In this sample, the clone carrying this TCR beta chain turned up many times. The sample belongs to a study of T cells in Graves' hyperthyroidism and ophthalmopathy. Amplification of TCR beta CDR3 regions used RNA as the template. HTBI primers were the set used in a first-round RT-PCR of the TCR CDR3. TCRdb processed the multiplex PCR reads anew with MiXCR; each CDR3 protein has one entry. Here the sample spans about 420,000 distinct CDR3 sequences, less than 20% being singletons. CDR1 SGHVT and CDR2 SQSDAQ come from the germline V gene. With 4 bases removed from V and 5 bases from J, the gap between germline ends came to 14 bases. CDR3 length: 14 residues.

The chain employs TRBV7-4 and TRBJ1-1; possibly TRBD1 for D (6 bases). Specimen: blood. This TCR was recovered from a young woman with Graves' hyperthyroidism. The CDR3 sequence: CASSWPEGVTEAFF. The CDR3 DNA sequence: TGTGCCAGCAGCTGGCCCGAGGGGGTGACTGAAGCTTTCTTT.